The entry that follows covers one T cell receptor (beta chain) sequence. TCRdb itself ran the RT-PCR reads through MiXCR, one entry per CDR3 protein. The table records almost 700,000 distinct CDR3 sequences, approximately 15% of them present only once. This receptor was taken from a female donor in good health, serving as a healthy control. The sample consisted of memory CD4+ T cells from blood.

CDR3 nucleotides: TGTGCCAGCAGTTACCCGAGGACAGGGGAACCTGAAGAGCAGTACTTC. It encodes CASSYPRTGEPEEQYF. The chain recombines TRBV6-6 with TRBJ2-7, with TRBD1 identical over 9 bases. The CDR3 sequence is 16 residues long. CDR1 and CDR2 from the germline V gene are MNHNY and SVGAGI (reference sequence). The J segment lost 7 bases and the V segment lost 2 bases, leaving 12 bases of the junction unmatched.